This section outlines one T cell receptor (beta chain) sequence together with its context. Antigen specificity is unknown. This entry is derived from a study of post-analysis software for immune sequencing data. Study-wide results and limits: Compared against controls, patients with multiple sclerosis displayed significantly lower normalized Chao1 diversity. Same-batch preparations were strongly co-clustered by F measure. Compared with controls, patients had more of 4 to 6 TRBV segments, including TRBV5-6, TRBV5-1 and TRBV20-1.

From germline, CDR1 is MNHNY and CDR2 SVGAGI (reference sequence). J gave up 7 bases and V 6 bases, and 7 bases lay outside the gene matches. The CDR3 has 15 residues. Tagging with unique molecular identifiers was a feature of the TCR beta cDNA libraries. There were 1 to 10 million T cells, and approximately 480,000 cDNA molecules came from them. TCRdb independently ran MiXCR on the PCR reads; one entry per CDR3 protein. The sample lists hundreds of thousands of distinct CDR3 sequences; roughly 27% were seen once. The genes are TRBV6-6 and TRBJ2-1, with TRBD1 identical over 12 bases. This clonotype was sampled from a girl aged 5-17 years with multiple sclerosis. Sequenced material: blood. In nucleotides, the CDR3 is TGTGCCAGCAGCATGGGACAGGGGGCGCGTAATGAGCAGTTCTTC. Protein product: CASSMGQGARNEQFF.